This passage covers 15 T cell receptor beta chains from one sample sequenced in a study of cytomegalovirus exposure and HLA in healthy donors. PCR used 60 Vbeta primers and 13 Jbeta primers. Assay used: immunoSEQ multiplex PCR; TCRdb lists only in-frame clones, some missing. The table includes 99,000 or so clones, 75% to 85% detected once. Sequencing input: PBMCs. The receptors here all came from a man in his late teens or twenties in good health and CMV-seronegative.

This chain links TRBV7-6 with TRBJ2-7, with D possibly matching TRBD2 (6 bases). The CDR3 is made up of 15 amino acids. V lost 5 bases to trimming and J lost 5 bases, with 19 bases between them. Germline values: CDR1 SGHVS, CDR2 FNYEAQ. The CDR3 DNA follows: TGTGCCAGCAGCCCCGTTTGGCGGGATGGGAACGAGCAGTACTTC. It translates to CASSPVWRDGNEQYF.

The CDR3 sequence is CASSEPPAGMNTEAFF. The DNA of the CDR3 is TGTGCCAGCAGTGAACCCCCGGCAGGTATGAACACTGAAGCTTTCTTT. V and J are TRBV6-1 and TRBJ1-1, with D unclear. The CDR3 consists of 16 residues. The germline CDR1 and CDR2 sequences are MNHNS and SASEGT. Trimming removed 2 bases at V and 0 bases at J, with 13 bases between.

CDR3 sequence: CASSTGTGASGNTIYF. DNA of the CDR3: TGTGCCAGCTCAACCGGGACAGGGGCCTCTGGAAACACCATATATTTT. This sequence joins TRBV18 and TRBJ1-3, with 10 positions matching TRBD1. J gave up 0 bases and V 5 bases, and 4 bases lay outside the gene matches. From germline, CDR1 is KGHSH and CDR2 LQKENI. CDR3 size: 16 residues.

The chain links TRBV7-9 to TRBJ1-2; D call uncertain. V lost 4 bases, J lost 4 bases, and 4 bases lay in between. Germline-derived CDR1 and CDR2 are SEHNR and FQNEAQ (reference sequence). This CDR3 has 11 residues. In DNA, the CDR3 is TGTGCCAGCAGCTCACTCTATGGCTACACCTTC. This translates into CASSSLYGYTF.

The chain is built from TRBV5-1 and TRBJ1-5; 9 positions match TRBD1. The CDR3 runs to 15 residues. V trimming: 4 bases; J trimming: 5 bases; junction bases outside the gene matches: 7. Looked up from germline, CDR1 is SGHRS and CDR2 is YFSETQ. The CDR3 here is CASSPTGQGHQPQHF. CDR3 nucleotides: TGCGCCAGCAGCCCTACGGGACAGGGCCATCAGCCCCAGCATTTT.

The genes are TRBV7-2 and TRBJ2-5; 7 positions match TRBD1. From germline, CDR1 is SGHTA and CDR2 FQGNSA. J was trimmed by 4 bases and V by 5 bases; bases with no gene match: 7. The CDR3 runs 14 residues. DNA of the CDR3: TGTGCCAGCAGCCCAGACAGGGCGCGAGAGACCCAGTACTTC. Protein: CASSPDRARETQYF.

The J gene is TRBJ2-7, the V gene TRBV7-2, with D perhaps matching TRBD1 (6 bases). The V end was cut by 3 bases, the J end by 2 bases, with 14 bases between. This CDR3 spans 15 amino acids. From germline, CDR1 is SGHTA and CDR2 FQGNSA. The CDR3 region has the DNA TGTGCCAGCAGCTTTTCAGGGGAAAGGACCTACGAGCAGTACTTC. Its translation is CASSFSGERTYEQYF. The variable domain in full, with the rest retrieved from reference TRBV7-2 and TRBJ2-7, is GAGVSQSPSNKVTEKGKDVELRCDPISGHTALYWYRQSLGQGLEFLIYFQGNSAPDKSGLPSDRFSAERTGGSVSTLTIQRTQQEDSAVYLCASSFSGERTYEQYFGPGTRLTVT.

This clone has only a few counts. V is TRBV10-3 and J is TRBJ1-1; D is unclear. Per germline, CDR1 ENHRY and CDR2 SYGVKD. Trimming removed 0 bases at V and 7 bases at J, with 12 bases between. The CDR3 is 14 amino acids. Written as DNA, the CDR3 is TGTGCCATCAGTGAGTCAGGCGGGGAGAGTGAAGCTTTCTTT. Its translation: CAISESGGESEAFF.

This chain joins TRBV6-5 and TRBJ2-5; TRBD1 might be the D (6 bases). The better agreement between TRBJ2-7 and the DNA end casts doubt on the J call. Germline CDR1 is MNHEY and CDR2 is SVGAGI. This CDR3 is 13 amino acids long. DNA of the CDR3: TGTGCCAACAGAAAGACAGGAGCCTACGAGCAGTACTTC. Amino acids: CANRKTGAYEQYF.

This clone has only a few counts. The chain employs TRBV7-9 and TRBJ2-7; perhaps TRBD1 as D (5 bases). V dropped 0 bases and J dropped 3 bases, with 12 bases sitting between them. This CDR3 is 15 amino acids long. The germline CDR1 and CDR2 sequences are SEHNR and FQNEAQ (reference sequence). For the CDR3, the DNA is TGTGCCAGCAGCTTAGCCGAAACAGGAGACTACGAGCAGTACTTC. It yields the protein CASSLAETGDYEQYF.

This clone was detected only a few times. V and J are TRBV19 and TRBJ2-3; TRBD2 matches at 13 bases. After removal of 6 bases from V and 6 bases from J, the junction contained 6 bases not matched to a gene. The germline V gene encodes CDR1 LNHDA and CDR2 SQIVND (reference sequence). There are 15 residues in the CDR3. The CDR3 is CASSWTSGRGDTQYF. The CDR3 DNA follows: TGTGCCAGTAGCTGGACTAGCGGGAGAGGCGATACGCAGTATTTT.

The CDR3 is CATSRDGGQGHYEQYF. The CDR3 DNA sequence: TGTGCCACCAGCAGAGATGGAGGACAGGGCCACTACGAGCAGTACTTC. V and J are TRBV15 and TRBJ2-7, with 8 bases fitting TRBD1. Germline CDR1 reads LNHNV; CDR2 reads YYDKDF (reference sequence). The CDR3 extends over 16 amino acids. Losses at the gene ends were 0 bases for V and 3 bases for J; bases not matched to a gene: 7. The full variable domain, its missing parts supplied by reference TRBV15 and TRBJ2-7, is DAMVIQNPRYQVTQFGKPVTLSCSQTLNHNVMYWYQQKSSQAPKLLFHYYDKDFNNEADTPDNFQSRRPNTSFCFLDIRSPGLGDTAMYLCATSRDGGQGHYEQYFGPGTRLTVT.

Regarding this clone: At one of its ends the junction is not consistent with the germline gene, which may arise from a read error. This chain's CDR3 is CASSLGQGRMKDTEAFF. In nucleotides, the CDR3 is TGTGCTAGCAGCTTAGGACAGGGGCGGATGAAAGACACTGAAGCTTTCTTT. The rearrangement joins TRBV7-7 to TRBJ1-1, with 9 bases aligning to TRBD1. The CDR3 runs to 17 residues. Germline assignment: CDR1 SSHAT and CDR2 FNYEAQ (reference sequence).

Here the CDR3 reads CASSTPVDTQYF. Here the CDR3 DNA reads TGTGCCAGCAGCACCCCGGTGGATACGCAGTATTTT. The rearrangement joins TRBV7-3 to TRBJ2-3; the D is unclear. This CDR3 has 12 residues. V lost 5 bases to trimming and J lost 6 bases, with 9 bases between them. CDR1 and CDR2 from the germline V gene are SGHTA and FQGTGA.

J is TRBJ2-3 and V is TRBV28, with D possibly TRBD1 on 7 matching bases. This CDR3 contains 14 residues. Germline V gene data show CDR1 as MDHEN and CDR2 as SYDVKM. V shed 6 bases and J shed 3 bases, with 13 bases lying between them. CDR3 in amino acids: CASSLQGRTDTQYF. The CDR3 DNA is TGTGCCAGCAGCCTACAGGGGAGGACAGATACGCAGTATTTT.